The rows below give T cell receptor beta chains drawn from one sample of a study of regulatory T cells in long-lasting Graves disease. One entry per CDR3 protein results from TCRdb running MiXCR on the multiplex PCR reads. The sample carries 650,000 to 850,000 distinct CDR3 sequences, around 30% recorded once. The sample was peripheral blood mononuclear cells (PBMCs), taken when the disease was refractory, from a patient treated with antithyroid drugs. The receptors derive from a female donor with Graves disease. CDR3s include the opening cysteine and the closing phenylalanine or tryptophan. The D gene is left open where the match is weak. Part of the rows lack a size; the others show once, few, many or a class for expanded clones.

>TRBV2|TRBD2|TRBJ2-7|many
TGTGCCAGCAGTGAAATTAGCGGGTTAGGGGAGCAGTACTTC
CASSEISGLGEQYF
>TRBV5-1|TRBD2|TRBJ2-7|.
TGCGCCAGCAGCCTGAGACTAGCGGGCTACTCCTACGAGCAGTACTTC
CASSLRLAGYSYEQYF
>TRBV6-5|TRBD1|TRBJ1-4|few
TGTGCCAGCAGTTACTCGGCCCCGGGACAGGGGGCTGAAAAACTGTTTTTT
CASSYSAPGQGAEKLFF
>TRBV7-2|.|TRBJ1-5|.
TGTGCCAGCAGCCACAAGGGGGGGAATCAGCCCCAGCATTTT
CASSHKGGNQPQHF
>TRBV28|TRBD1|TRBJ1-1|few
TGTGCCAGCAGTTTACCGGGACAGGGGGCTGAAGCTTTCTTT
CASSLPGQGAEAFF
>TRBV11-2|TRBD1|TRBJ1-4|.
TGTGCCAGCAGCATGACAGGGGACTACAATGAAAAACTGTTTTTT
CASSMTGDYNEKLFF
>TRBV2|TRBD2|TRBJ2-7|many
TGTGCCAGCGAACGCGGGAGTCCCTACGAGCAGTACTTC
CASERGSPYEQYF
>TRBV11-2|TRBD2|TRBJ2-2|.
TGTGCCAGCAGCCTTAGAAGGGGCCAGGGACTAGCGCCCAACACCGGGGAGCTGTTTTTT
CASSLRRGQGLAPNTGELFF
>TRBV19|.|TRBJ1-5|.
TGTGCCAGTAGTATAGATTGGGGGAATCAGCCCCAGCATTTT
CASSIDWGNQPQHF
>TRBV29-1|.|TRBJ1-3|.
TGCAGCGTTCCTGACCAAACGGGAAACACCATATATTTT
CSVPDQTGNTIYF
>TRBV7-3|TRBD1|TRBJ1-1|.
TGTGCCAGCGGCCCGAATGGACAGGGAAAAGCTTTCTTT
CASGPNGQGKAFF
>TRBV9|TRBD2|TRBJ2-5|few
TGTGCCAGCAGCGTAGAGGGACTAGCGGCCCTCGGGGAGACCCAGTACTTC
CASSVEGLAALGETQYF
>TRBV4-1|TRBD1|TRBJ1-5|.
TGCGCCAGCAGCCTTCACTACAGGGGTTTTCAGCCCCAGCATTTT
CASSLHYRGFQPQHF
>TRBV12-3/TRBV12-4|.|TRBJ2-7|few
TGTGCCAGCAGTTTAAGCGGGTCCCACTCCTACGAGCAGTACTTC
CASSLSGSHSYEQYF
>TRBV29-1|.|TRBJ1-2|.
TGCAGCGTTGCCGGGGGAGTAGAAGCTAACTATGGCTACACCTTC
CSVAGGVEANYGYTF
>TRBV29-1|TRBD2|TRBJ2-7|.
TGCAGCGCCCGCGGGAGCTGGGCTGCCTACGAGCAGTACTTC
CSARGSWAAYEQYF
>TRBV5-1|TRBD1|TRBJ1-2|few
TGCGCCAGCAGCGGATCCGGGACAGCCCGTATCGGCTACACCTTC
CASSGSGTARIGYTF
>TRBV14|.|TRBJ1-2|.
TGTGCCAGCAGCCAAGTAAGGTCTGGCCGAGGCGGCGGCTACACCTTC
CASSQVRSGRGGGYTF
>TRBV18|.|TRBJ1-1|few
TGTGCCAGCTCACCACTTGGAGGGGGAGACACTGAAGCTTTCTTT
CASSPLGGGDTEAFF
>TRBV20-1|TRBD1|TRBJ1-5|.
TGCAGTGCTAGAGACAACAGGGGGCCCAATCAGCCCCAGCATTTT
CSARDNRGPNQPQHF
>TRBV6-1|.|TRBJ2-6|.
TGTGCCAGCAGGGGGGGTTACGGGGCCAACGTCCTGACTTTC
CASRGGYGANVLTF
>TRBV7-9|.|TRBJ1-1|many
TGTGCCAGCAGCTTAGTGCGGCAGCATGAAGCTTTCTTT
CASSLVRQHEAFF
>TRBV24-1|.|TRBJ1-5|.
TGTGCCACCAGTCTGGGAGTAGGCCAGCCCCAGCATTTT
CATSLGVGQPQHF
>TRBV12-3/TRBV12-4|.|TRBJ1-4|many
TGTGCCAGCAGTTTAGAAGGGACGCATGAAAAACTGTTTTTT
CASSLEGTHEKLFF
>TRBV3-1|.|TRBJ1-2|.
TGTGCCAGCAGCCAAGCGAGATGGACAGCCGATGGCTACACCTTC
CASSQARWTADGYTF
>TRBV6-2/TRBV6-3|.|TRBJ1-4|.
TGTGCCAGCAGATCACAGGGAGCAACTAATGAAAAACTGTTTTTT
CASRSQGATNEKLFF
>TRBV7-9|.|TRBJ1-3|.
TGTGCCAGCAGCTTCCTAATGCCTTCGGGAGGAAACACCATATATTTT
CASSFLMPSGGNTIYF
>TRBV18|.|TRBJ1-2|.
TGTGCCAGCTCACCACCCACAGCCTCTGGGGGCTACACCTTC
CASSPPTASGGYTF
>TRBV29-1|.|TRBJ2-7|.
TGCAGCGTTGAGTCCTGGGGAGACTCCTACGAGCAGTACTTC
CSVESWGDSYEQYF
>TRBV12-5|TRBD2|TRBJ2-1|.
TGTGCTAGTGGTTTGGTACGGGCGGGAGGGGTTCAAAATGAGCAGTTCTTC
CASGLVRAGGVQNEQFF
>TRBV6-5|TRBD1|TRBJ1-2|.
TGTGCCAGCAGTTACTCCGAAGTAGGGACAGGGGATGGCTACACCTTC
CASSYSEVGTGDGYTF
>TRBV28|TRBD1|TRBJ1-5|many
TGTGCCAGCAGGGGAGGGGCCGGGACAGGGTATCAGCCCCAGCATTTT
CASRGGAGTGYQPQHF
>TRBV18|.|TRBJ1-6|.
TGTGCCAGCTCACCGAGGTTGGACCTTAATTCACCCCTCCACTTT
CASSPRLDLNSPLHF
>TRBV7-9|TRBD1|TRBJ1-2|.
TGTGCCAGCAGCTTAGCAAGGACAGGGGATGAGTATGGCTACACCTTC
CASSLARTGDEYGYTF
>TRBV6-1|.|TRBJ1-5|once
TGTGCCAGCAGTCGATCACAGGCCCAGCATTTT
CASSRSQAQHF
>TRBV11-3|TRBD1|TRBJ2-5|few
TGTGCCAGCAGCTCCGGGACAGGGGGGAAGGAGACCCAGTACTTC
CASSSGTGGKETQYF
>TRBV27|.|TRBJ1-1|few
TGTGCCAGCAGTCCTTCAGACGCCTACACTGAAGCTTTCTTT
CASSPSDAYTEAFF
>TRBV10-3|.|TRBJ1-1|few
TGTGCCATCAGTGAAGACAGGGAAGCTTTCTTT
CAISEDREAFF
>TRBV6-1|TRBD2|TRBJ2-5|.
TGTGCCAGCACGGCTAGCGGGAGTGGGGAGACCCAGTACTTC
CASTASGSGETQYF
>TRBV19|TRBD1|TRBJ2-5|few
TGTGCCAGTAGTACGGGGACAGCTTACATAGAGACCCAGTACTTC
CASSTGTAYIETQYF
>TRBV12-3/TRBV12-4|.|TRBJ2-5|few
TGTGCCAGCAGTTTTTCTTCAGGGGGGGGGACCCAGTACTTC
CASSFSSGGGTQYF
>TRBV11-2|.|TRBJ2-5|few
TGTGCCAGCAGCTTATTCATGGGGATTTCCCAAGAGACCCAGTACTTC
CASSLFMGISQETQYF
>TRBV5-6|.|TRBJ1-3|.
TGTGCCAGCAGCCCGGGACGCCAAATGGGAAACACCATATATTTT
CASSPGRQMGNTIYF
>TRBV10-3|TRBD1|TRBJ1-2|.
TGTGCAACAAGGAGTGGAGGACAGGGAGCTTATGGCTACACCTTC
CATRSGGQGAYGYTF
>TRBV28|TRBD1|TRBJ1-5|many
TGTGCCAGTCAAGGACAGGCCGCCCGGCCCCAGCATTTT
CASQGQAARPQHF
>TRBV20-1|TRBD1|TRBJ1-5|.
TGCAGTGTATACAGGGGGGAAAATCAGCCCCAGCATTTT
CSVYRGENQPQHF
>TRBV30|.|TRBJ2-7|.
TGTGCCTGGAGCCAACAGACATTTGCAGGGCAGTACTTC
CAWSQQTFAGQYF
>TRBV6-2/TRBV6-3|TRBD1|TRBJ1-2|.
TGTGCCAGCCGTTCCGGGACAGGGGGCTTCGGCTATGGCTACACCTTC
CASRSGTGGFGYGYTF
>TRBV19|TRBD1|TRBJ1-1|.
TGTGCCAGTAGTACCCGGGGACAGACGAGGGCTTTCTTT
CASSTRGQTRAFF
>TRBV28|.|TRBJ1-1|few
TGTGCCAGCAGTTACGAAGTAAGAACTGAAGCTTTCTTT
CASSYEVRTEAFF
>TRBV3-1|TRBD2|TRBJ2-4|.
TGTGCCAGCACCCAAGCAGCGGGGACCCGAACGGACATTCAGTACTTC
CASTQAAGTRTDIQYF
>TRBV5-1|TRBD2|TRBJ2-7|.
TGCGCCAGCAGCCCACGAAGTCCTAGCGGCCCCTACGAGCAGTACTTC
CASSPRSPSGPYEQYF
>TRBV2|.|TRBJ2-2|few
TGTGCCAGCAGTGACGATCAGAACACCGGGGAGCTGTTTTTT
CASSDDQNTGELFF
>TRBV28|.|TRBJ1-2|many
TGTGCCAGCAGTCCCGCTGGGATGTATGGCTACACCTTC
CASSPAGMYGYTF
>TRBV13|.|TRBJ1-2|few
TGTGCCAGCAGGGAAACAGGGAGAACGAACTATGGCTACACCTTC
CASRETGRTNYGYTF
>TRBV11-2|.|TRBJ2-2|.
TGTGCCAGCAGCTTAGTAAATAGTCAGGGGGAGCTGTTTTTT
CASSLVNSQGELFF